The 3 T cell receptor beta chains listed next were all sequenced from one sample in a study of blood T cell repertoires in COVID-19. Sequencing used immunoSEQ multiplex PCR; TCRdb keeps in-frame clones, though not all of them. The sample records about 200,000 clones, approximately 87% being singletons. Material for sequencing was peripheral blood. These receptors were taken from a woman aged 50 to 60 with acute or convalescent COVID-19.

There are a few counts of this clone. The V gene is TRBV5-5, the J gene TRBJ2-2, with TRBD1 as a possible D gene (6 bases). The CDR3 spans 17 residues. Germline values: CDR1 SGHKS, CDR2 YYEKEE (reference sequence). V was clipped by 4 bases and J by 2 bases, with 18 bases between them. The CDR3 spells CASSRSIQGSNTGELFF. CDR3 in DNA: TGTGCCAGCAGCCGATCCATCCAGGGGAGTAACACCGGGGAGCTGTTTTTT.

The chain carries TRBV7-9 and TRBJ1-1; D is uncertain. This CDR3 has 13 amino acids. Per germline, CDR1 SEHNR and CDR2 FQNEAQ (reference sequence). The V gene lost 6 bases and the J gene lost 1 base, with 9 bases spanning the gap. CDR3 in DNA: TGTGCCAGCAGTTCAGTCCCGAACACTGAAGCTTTCTTT. Amino acids: CASSSVPNTEAFF.

The CDR3 is CASSPQCPSPSGINTGELFF. CDR3 in DNA: TGTGCCAGCAGCCCACAATGCCCTTCCCCTAGCGGGATCAACACCGGGGAGCTGTTTTTT. V usage is TRBV3-1 (or the pseudogene TRBV3-2) and J usage is TRBJ2-2; 9 bases align to TRBD2. In germline, CDR1 is LGHDT, CDR2 YNNKEL (reference sequence). V was clipped by 4 bases and J by 2 bases; unmatched bases: 17. The CDR3 sequence is 20 residues long.